The following is a TCR beta chain sequence with its context. Its antigen is unidentified. This specimen belongs to a study of shared clonotypes between healthy human individuals. Study-level findings and limits: Few donors limited the genetic and exposure-history diversity represented.

Germline V gene lookup returns CDR1 MGHDK and CDR2 SYGVNS. This CDR3 contains 16 residues. V trimming: 6 bases; J trimming: 6 bases; junction bases outside the gene matches: 9. Once extracted for a subset, genomic DNA was divided evenly among several immunoSEQ plates. Clones were sequenced by immunoSEQ multiplex PCR, and TCRdb holds only the in-frame ones, with some missing. The sample carries roughly 1 million clones, approximately 72% recorded once. The receptor was derived from a man younger than 30 in good health. Specimen: memory CD4+ T cells sorted from blood. The subset: CD45RA-negative fraction. The chain joins TRBV25-1 to TRBJ2-3; TRBD2 agrees at 13 bases. The CDR3 bases are TGTGCCAGCAGATCCGGACTAGCGGGGGTAGGGGATACGCAGTATTTT. Translating gives CASRSGLAGVGDTQYF.